This TCR beta chain was sequenced for a study of T cells after posttransplantation cyclophosphamide. Broader study findings: Later post-transplant blood repertoires were often dominated by donor CD8+ memory clones. Recipient CMV seropositivity and CMV reactivation strongly tracked TRB clonality. TRB overlap between skin or GI tissue T cells and blood was limited.

Concerning this clone itself: Its antigen is unidentified.

This table comes from immunoSEQ multiplex PCR, and its TCRdb copy is limited to in-frame clones, with some not included. Found here are about 36,000 clones, no singletons; the ten largest cover about 1.2%. The V gene lost 0 bases and the J gene lost 1 base, with 12 bases spanning the gap. Germline CDR1 and CDR2: LGHNA and YSLEER. This CDR3 comprises 16 residues. The material sequenced was PBMCs. This clonotype was obtained from a girl between 10 and 17 years old in good health, CMV-negative, and a related stem cell transplant donor. The rearrangement joins TRBV4-3 to TRBJ1-1, with D maybe TRBD1 (6 bases). DNA of the CDR3: TGCGCCAGCAGCCAAGATTTGACAGGCGGGAACACTGAAGCTTTCTTT. Encoded protein: CASSQDLTGGNTEAFF.